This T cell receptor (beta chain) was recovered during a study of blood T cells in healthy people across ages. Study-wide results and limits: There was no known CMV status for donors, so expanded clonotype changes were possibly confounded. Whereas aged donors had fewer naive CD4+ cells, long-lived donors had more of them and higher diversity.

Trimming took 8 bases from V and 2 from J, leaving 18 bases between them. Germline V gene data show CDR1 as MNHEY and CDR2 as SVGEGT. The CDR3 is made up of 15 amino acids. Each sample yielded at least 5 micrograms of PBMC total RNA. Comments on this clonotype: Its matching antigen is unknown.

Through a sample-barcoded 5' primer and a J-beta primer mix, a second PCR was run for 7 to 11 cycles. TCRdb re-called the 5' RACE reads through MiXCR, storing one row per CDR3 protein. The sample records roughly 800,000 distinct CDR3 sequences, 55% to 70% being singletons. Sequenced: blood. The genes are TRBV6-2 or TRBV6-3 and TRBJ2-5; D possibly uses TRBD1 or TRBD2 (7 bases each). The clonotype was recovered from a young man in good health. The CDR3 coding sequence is TGTGCCAGCGAAAAACCAGGGGGAGGGCAAGAGACCCAGTACTTC. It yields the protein CASEKPGGGQETQYF.